The 4 T cell receptor beta chains presented below share a single source sample, sequenced in a study of patients and donors after allogeneic stem cell transplantation. TCRdb re-analysed the RT-PCR reads in MiXCR, keeping a single row per CDR3 protein. This table holds some 7,100 distinct CDR3 sequences, about 12% found once. The sample comprised blood, either unsorted or a sorted T cell fraction (not recorded which). The receptor source for this set is a human donor who was either an allogeneic HSCT recipient or a stem cell or donor lymphocyte infusion donor (not recorded which). It is not recorded whose cells these are; they may come from a transplant donor.

Judged by abundance, this clonotype is medium-sized (0.01 to 0.1%). In DNA form, the CDR3 reads TGTGCCAGCAGCGGATCCAGCGGGAGGCACAATGAGCAGTTCTTC. Translating gives CASSGSSGRHNEQFF. The rearrangement uses TRBV9 and TRBJ2-1; TRBD2 agrees at 9 bases. The CDR3 totals 15 residues. The germline gives CDR1 SGDLS, CDR2 YYNGEE. The V segment lost 3 bases and the J segment 5 bases; nucleotides outside the gene matches: 6.

In its sample, this clonotype was seen a few times. This chain links TRBV5-6 with TRBJ2-7, with D perhaps matching TRBD2 (7 bases). The CDR3 sequence is 14 residues long. Germline CDR1 SGHDT, CDR2 YYEEEE. Deletions cut 4 bases from V and 0 bases from J, with 11 bases between. The CDR3 nucleotides are TGTGCCAGCAGCCGGGGGGCCTACTCCTACGAGCAGTACGTC. It encodes CASSRGAYSYEQYV.

This clonotype was picked up many times. This chain joins TRBV3-1 and TRBJ2-7; D not resolved. Germline V gene lookup returns CDR1 LGHDT and CDR2 YNNKEL (reference sequence). The germline V and J ends were trimmed by 4 bases and 6 bases, with 16 bases remaining between them. CDR3 length: 14 amino acids. CDR3 sequence (DNA): TGTGCCAGCAGCCCCTCTGTCGAGGTCAGCGAGCAGTACGTC. Translated, it gives CASSPSVEVSEQYV.

This clonotype showed up many times. The rearrangement uses TRBV12-3 or TRBV12-4 and TRBJ1-5, with a tentative D call TRBD1 (6 bases). The ends were cut back, 1 base at V and 2 bases at J, with 9 bases in the middle. This CDR3 spans 15 amino acids. The CDR3 DNA sequence: TGTGCCAGCAGTTTAGGATGGACAGGCAATCAGCCCCAGCATTTT. Residues: CASSLGWTGNQPQHF.